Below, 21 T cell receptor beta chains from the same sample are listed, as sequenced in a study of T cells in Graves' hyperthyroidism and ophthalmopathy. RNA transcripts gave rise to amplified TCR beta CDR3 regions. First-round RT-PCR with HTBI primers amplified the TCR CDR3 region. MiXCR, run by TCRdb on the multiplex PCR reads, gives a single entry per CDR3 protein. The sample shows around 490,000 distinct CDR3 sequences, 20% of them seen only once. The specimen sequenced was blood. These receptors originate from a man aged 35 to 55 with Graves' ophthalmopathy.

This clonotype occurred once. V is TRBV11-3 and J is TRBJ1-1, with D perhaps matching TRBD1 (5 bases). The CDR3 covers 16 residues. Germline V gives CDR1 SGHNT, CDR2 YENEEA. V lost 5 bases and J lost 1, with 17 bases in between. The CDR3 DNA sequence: TGTGCCAGCAGCCTTAACCGGGGCCAACCGAACACTGAAGCTTTCTTT. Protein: CASSLNRGQPNTEAFF.

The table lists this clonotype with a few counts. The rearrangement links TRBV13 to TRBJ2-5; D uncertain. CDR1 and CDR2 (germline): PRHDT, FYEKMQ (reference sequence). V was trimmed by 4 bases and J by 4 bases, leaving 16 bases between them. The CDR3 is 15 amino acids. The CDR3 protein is CASSYARGLRETQYF. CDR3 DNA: TGTGCCAGCAGCTACGCTCGTGGTCTTCGAGAGACCCAGTACTTC.

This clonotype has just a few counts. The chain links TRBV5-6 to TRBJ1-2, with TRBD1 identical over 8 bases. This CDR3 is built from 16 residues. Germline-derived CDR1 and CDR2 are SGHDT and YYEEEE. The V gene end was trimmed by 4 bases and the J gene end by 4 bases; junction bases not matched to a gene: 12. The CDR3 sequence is CASSPVTGGTGYGYTF. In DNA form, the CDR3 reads TGTGCCAGCAGCCCTGTAACAGGGGGTACTGGCTATGGCTACACCTTC.

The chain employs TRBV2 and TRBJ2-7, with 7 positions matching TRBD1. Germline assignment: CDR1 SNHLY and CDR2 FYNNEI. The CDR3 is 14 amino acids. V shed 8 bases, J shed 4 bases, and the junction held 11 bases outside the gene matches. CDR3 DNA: TGTGCCAGCCACCTCGACAGGGCTCGGTACGAGCAGTACTTC. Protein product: CASHLDRARYEQYF.

The CDR3 is CSARDVTSGGNTGELFF. CDR3 DNA sequence: TGCAGTGCTAGAGATGTGACTAGCGGGGGTAACACCGGGGAGCTGTTTTTT. V usage is TRBV20-1 and J usage is TRBJ2-2, with 12 nucleotides matching TRBD2. Germline V gene sequence: CDR1 DFQATT, CDR2 SNEGSKA (reference sequence). Unmatched junction bases numbered 4, after V lost 0 bases and J lost 2 bases. The CDR3 length is 17 residues.

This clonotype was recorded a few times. The CDR3 loop is CSARGVHTNTEAFF. The DNA for the CDR3 is TGCAGTGCTAGAGGGGTTCACACGAACACTGAAGCTTTCTTT. This chain links TRBV20-1 with TRBJ1-1; D is unclear. Looked up from germline, CDR1 is DFQATT and CDR2 is SNEGSKA (reference sequence). The CDR3 length is 14 residues. The ends were cut back, 1 base at V and 1 base at J, with 10 bases in the middle.

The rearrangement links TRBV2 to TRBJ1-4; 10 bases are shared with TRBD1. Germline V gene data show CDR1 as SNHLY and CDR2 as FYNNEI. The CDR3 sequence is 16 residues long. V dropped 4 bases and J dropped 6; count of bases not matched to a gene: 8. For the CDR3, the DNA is TGTGCCAGCAGTGTCGAGACAGGGGGCGCTGATGAAAAACTGTTTTTT. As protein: CASSVETGGADEKLFF.

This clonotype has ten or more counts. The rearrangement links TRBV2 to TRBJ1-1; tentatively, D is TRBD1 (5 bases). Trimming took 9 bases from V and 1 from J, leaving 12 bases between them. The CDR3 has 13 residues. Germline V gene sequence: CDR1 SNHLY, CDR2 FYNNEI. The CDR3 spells CASTGDSNTEAFF. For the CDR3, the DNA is TGTGCCAGTACAGGTGATTCGAACACTGAAGCTTTCTTT.

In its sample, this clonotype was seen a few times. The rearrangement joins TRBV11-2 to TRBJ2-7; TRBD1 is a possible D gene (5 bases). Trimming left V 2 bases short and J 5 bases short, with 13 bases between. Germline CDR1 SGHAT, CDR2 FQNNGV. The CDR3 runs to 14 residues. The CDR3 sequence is CASSLRGHYHEQYF. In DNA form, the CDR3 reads TGTGCCAGCAGCTTAAGGGGCCATTACCACGAGCAGTACTTC.

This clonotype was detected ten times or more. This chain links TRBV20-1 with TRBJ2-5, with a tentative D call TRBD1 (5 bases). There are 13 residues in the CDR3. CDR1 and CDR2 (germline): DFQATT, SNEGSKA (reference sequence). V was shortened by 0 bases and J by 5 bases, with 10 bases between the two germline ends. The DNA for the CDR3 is TGCAGTGCTAGAGAAAGGGGCGACGAGACCCAGTACTTC. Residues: CSARERGDETQYF.

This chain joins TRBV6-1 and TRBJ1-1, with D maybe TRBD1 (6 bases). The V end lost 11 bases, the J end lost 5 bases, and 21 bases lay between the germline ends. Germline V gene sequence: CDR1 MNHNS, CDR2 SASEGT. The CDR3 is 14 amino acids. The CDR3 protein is CAGTKGGAGTEAFF. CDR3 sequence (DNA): TGTGCCGGCACCAAGGGGGGCGCGGGGACTGAAGCTTTCTTT.

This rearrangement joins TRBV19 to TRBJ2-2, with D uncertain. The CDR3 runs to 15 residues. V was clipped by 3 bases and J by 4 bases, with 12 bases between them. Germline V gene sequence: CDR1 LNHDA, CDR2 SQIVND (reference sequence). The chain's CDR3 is CASSMHASPTGELFF. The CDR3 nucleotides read TGTGCCAGTAGTATGCATGCCTCACCCACCGGGGAGCTGTTTTTT. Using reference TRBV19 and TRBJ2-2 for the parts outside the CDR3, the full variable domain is DGGITQSPKYLFRKEGQNVTLSCEQNLNHDAMYWYRQDPGQGLRLIYYSQIVNDFQKGDIAEGYSVSREKKESFPLTVTSAQKNPTAFYLCASSMHASPTGELFFGEGSRLTVL.

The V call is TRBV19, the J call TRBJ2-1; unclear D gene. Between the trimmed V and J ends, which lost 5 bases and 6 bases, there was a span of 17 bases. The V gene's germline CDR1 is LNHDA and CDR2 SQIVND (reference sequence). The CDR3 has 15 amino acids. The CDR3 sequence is CASSDGALAVNEQFF. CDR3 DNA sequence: TGTGCCAGTAGTGATGGAGCCCTTGCGGTCAATGAGCAGTTCTTC.

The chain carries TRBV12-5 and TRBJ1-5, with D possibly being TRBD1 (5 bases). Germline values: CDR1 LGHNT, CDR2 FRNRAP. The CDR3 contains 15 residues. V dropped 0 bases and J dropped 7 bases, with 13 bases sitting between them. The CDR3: CASGLVGGVGQPQHF. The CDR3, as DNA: TGTGCTAGTGGTTTGGTGGGGGGAGTCGGGCAGCCCCAGCATTTT. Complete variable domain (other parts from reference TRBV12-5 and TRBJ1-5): DARVTQTPRHKVTEMGQEVTMRCQPILGHNTVFWYRQTMMQGLELLAYFRNRAPLDDSGMPKDRFSAEMPDATLATLKIQPSEPRDSAVYFCASGLVGGVGQPQHFGDGTRLSIL.

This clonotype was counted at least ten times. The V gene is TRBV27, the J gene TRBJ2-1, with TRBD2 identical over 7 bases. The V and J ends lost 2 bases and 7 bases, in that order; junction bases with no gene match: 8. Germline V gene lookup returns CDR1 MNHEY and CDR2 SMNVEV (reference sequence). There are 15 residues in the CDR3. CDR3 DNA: TGTGCCAGCAGTTTACGGGGGAGGGAAGGGAATGAGCAGTTCTTC. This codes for CASSLRGREGNEQFF.

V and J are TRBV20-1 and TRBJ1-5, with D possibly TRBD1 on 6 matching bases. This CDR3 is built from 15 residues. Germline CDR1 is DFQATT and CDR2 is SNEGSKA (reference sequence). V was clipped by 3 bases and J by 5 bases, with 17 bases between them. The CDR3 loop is CSASRFTGMDQPQHF. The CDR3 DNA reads TGCAGTGCTAGTAGATTTACAGGGATGGATCAGCCCCAGCATTTT.

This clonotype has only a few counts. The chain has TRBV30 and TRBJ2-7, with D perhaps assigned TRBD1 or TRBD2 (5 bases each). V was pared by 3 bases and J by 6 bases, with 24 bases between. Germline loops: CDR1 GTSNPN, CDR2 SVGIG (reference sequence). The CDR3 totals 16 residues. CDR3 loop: CAWSSGWGVGEREQYF. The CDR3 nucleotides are TGTGCCTGGAGCTCCGGATGGGGCGTGGGAGAGCGCGAGCAGTACTTC.

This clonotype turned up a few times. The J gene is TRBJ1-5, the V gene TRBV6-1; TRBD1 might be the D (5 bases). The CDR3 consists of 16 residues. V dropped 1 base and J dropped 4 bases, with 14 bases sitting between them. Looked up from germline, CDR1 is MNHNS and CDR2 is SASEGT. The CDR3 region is CASSEGAGRGNQPQHF. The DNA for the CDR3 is TGTGCCAGCAGTGAAGGGGCGGGGCGCGGAAATCAGCCCCAGCATTTT.

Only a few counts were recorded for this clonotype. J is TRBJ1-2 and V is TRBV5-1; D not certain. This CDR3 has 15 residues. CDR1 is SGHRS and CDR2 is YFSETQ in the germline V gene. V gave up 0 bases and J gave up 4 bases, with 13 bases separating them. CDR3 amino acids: CASSLGAGDFYGYTF. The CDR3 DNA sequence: TGCGCCAGCAGCTTGGGAGCAGGTGACTTCTATGGCTACACCTTC.

DNA for the CDR3: TGCAGTGCTAGGACCGTCACCTACGAGCAGTACTTC. Translation: CSARTVTYEQYF. The chain is built from TRBV20-1 and TRBJ2-7; D is uncertain. Germline V gene lookup returns CDR1 DFQATT and CDR2 SNEGSKA (reference sequence). V was cut by 3 bases and J by 2 bases, with 8 bases left in between. CDR3 length: 12 residues.

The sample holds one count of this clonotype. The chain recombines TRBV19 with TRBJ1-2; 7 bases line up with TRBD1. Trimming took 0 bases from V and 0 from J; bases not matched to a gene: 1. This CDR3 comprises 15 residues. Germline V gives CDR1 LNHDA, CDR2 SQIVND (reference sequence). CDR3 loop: CASSIEGQPNYGYTF. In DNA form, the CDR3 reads TGTGCCAGTAGTATAGAGGGACAGCCTAACTATGGCTACACCTTC.